The 12 T cell receptor beta chains below all came from one sample that was sequenced in a study of molecular identifiers for immune sequencing clone quantification. TCRdb fed the PCR reads into MiXCR, producing one record per CDR3 protein. This repertoire shows some 680,000 distinct CDR3 sequences, around 25% found once; its top ten account for 0.75% to 0.8%. The sequencing sample was made of naive CD8+ T cells from blood, with Jurkat cell RNA spiked in. Subset of the sample: FACS-sorted CD8+CD4-CCR7+CD45RA+ naive T cells. The receptors shown here come from a human donor in good health. Some libraries in this study had Jurkat cell RNA spiked in.

A word on this clonotype: A much larger clone lies a single base off, so this may be a read error. V usage is TRBV13 and J usage is TRBJ1-5; D is undetermined. This CDR3 is 14 amino acids long. Germline CDR1 PRHDT, CDR2 FYEKMQ (reference sequence). The CDR3: CASGLYRGNQPQHF. CDR3 nucleotides: TGTGCCAGCGGCTTATATAGGGGCAATCAGCCCCAGCATTTT. Looking up the rest from reference TRBV13 and TRBJ1-5 gives the full variable domain: AAGVIQSPRHLIKEKRETATLKCYPIPRHDTVYWYQQGPGQDPQFLISFYEKMQSDKGSIPDRFSAQQFSDYHSELNMSSLELGDSALYFCASGLYRGNQPQHFGDGTRLSIL.

With regard to this clonotype: This may be a read error: a much more frequent sequence differs by one nucleotide. No conserved phenylalanine or tryptophan is present at the end of the CDR3, so a read error is the likely explanation. It is unclear where the CDR3 begins or ends on the DNA, so no DNA is shown, and the CDR3 is as TCRdb lists it. The V gene is TRBV21-1, the J gene TRBJ2-7; the table gives TRBD2 as D, unverified against the DNA. TRBV21-1 is assigned pseudogene status. Inclusive of both ends, the CDR3 amounts to 12 amino acids. CDR3 region: CASTLPYGEQYS.

Remarks on this clonotype: The junction departs from the called germline gene at one end, perhaps through a read error. The CDR3 spells CASRLAGSYERYF. CDR3 sequence (DNA): TGTGCCAGCAGGCTAGCGGGGAGCTACGAGCGGTACTTC. The rearrangement uses TRBV28 and TRBJ2-7; 9 bases line up with TRBD2. Germline-derived CDR1 and CDR2 are MDHEN and SYDVKM. This CDR3 is 13 amino acids long. Full variable domain (missing parts from reference TRBV28 and TRBJ2-7): DVKVTQSSRYLVKRTGEKVFLECVQDMDHENMFWYRQDPGLGLRLIYFSYDVKMKEKGDIPEGYSVSREKKERFSLILESASTNQTSMYLCASRLAGSYERYFGPGTRLTVT.

J is TRBJ2-5 and V is TRBV18; D is possibly TRBD2 (5 bases). Germline-derived CDR1 and CDR2 are KGHSH and LQKENI. The V and J ends lost 3 bases and 3 bases respectively, with 17 bases between them. The CDR3 extends over 16 amino acids. The chain's CDR3 is CASSPNFLREEETQYF. The CDR3, as DNA: TGTGCCAGCTCACCCAATTTCCTACGGGAAGAAGAGACCCAGTACTTC.

A few counts support this clonotype. The chain links TRBV5-6 to TRBJ2-7; 11 bases are a match to TRBD2. From germline, CDR1 is SGHDT and CDR2 YYEEEE. V was clipped by 0 bases and J by 2 bases; unmatched bases: 7. This CDR3 has 17 amino acids. The CDR3 DNA is TGTGCCAGCAGCTTGGAAGGCCGACTAGCGGGGCCCTACGAGCAGTACTTC. Translated: CASSLEGRLAGPYEQYF.

This clonotype was counted ten times or more. The chain carries TRBV2 and TRBJ2-5; D is uncertain. The CDR3 has 18 residues. In germline, CDR1 is SNHLY, CDR2 FYNNEI. V lost 3 bases to trimming and J lost 1 base, with 21 bases between them. CDR3 region: CASSERSGRRVFQETQYF. The CDR3 region has the DNA TGTGCCAGCAGTGAGAGGTCGGGCAGAAGAGTCTTCCAAGAGACCCAGTACTTC.

Worth noting for this clonotype: One base away lies a much larger clone, so this may be a sequencing read error. The chain links TRBV4-3 to TRBJ2-2, with TRBD1 as a possible D gene (5 bases). The CDR3 sequence is 16 residues long. The V end was cut by 6 bases, the J end by 0 bases, with 14 bases between. In germline, CDR1 is LGHNA, CDR2 YSLEER. The CDR3 sequence: CASSKGPSTNTGELFF. DNA of the CDR3: TGCGCCAGCAGTAAGGGGCCCTCCACGAACACCGGGGAGCTGTTTTTT.

The chain is built from TRBV9 and TRBJ2-7, with TRBD2 matching over 8 bases. The CDR3 loop spans 16 amino acids. Germline values: CDR1 SGDLS, CDR2 YYNGEE. V lost 2 bases and J lost 6; bases outside the gene matches: 13. CDR3 in amino acids: CASSVATGGGFSEQYF. Here the CDR3 DNA reads TGTGCCAGCAGCGTCGCCACTGGCGGGGGGTTTTCCGAGCAGTACTTC.

This clonotype was detected many times. The gene calls are TRBV7-6 and TRBJ2-3, with D perhaps matching TRBD2 (6 bases). V was clipped by 5 bases and J by 2 bases, with 14 bases between them. The CDR3 has 15 residues. From germline, CDR1 is SGHVS and CDR2 FNYEAQ. In nucleotides, the CDR3 is TGTGCCAGCAGCCAGGCGACTAGAAACACAGATACGCAGTATTTT. It encodes CASSQATRNTDTQYF.

This clonotype came up a few times. The chain has TRBV5-3 and TRBJ2-7; 7 bases align to TRBD1. TRBV5-3 is an ORF, with its function uncertain. V shed 10 bases, J shed 2 bases, and the junction held 12 bases outside the gene matches. This CDR3 region has 14 residues. The CDR3 sequence is CAGTTEGTAYEQYF. The CDR3 DNA follows: TGTGCCGGCACCACCGAGGGGACAGCCTACGAGCAGTACTTC.

This clonotype was found a few times. The chain couples TRBV15 to TRBJ1-1; D not resolved. Between the trimmed V and J ends, which lost 0 bases and 5 bases, there was a span of 7 bases. This CDR3 has 13 residues. CDR1 is LNHNV and CDR2 is YYDKDF in the germline V gene (reference sequence). DNA for the CDR3: TGTGCCACCAGCAGAGAGGGGAGGACTGAAGCTTTCTTT. Translating gives CATSREGRTEAFF.

This clonotype came up many times. The CDR3 loop reads CASSILDSGRTQYF. The DNA of the CDR3 is TGTGCCAGTAGTATTTTGGATAGCGGACGTACGCAGTATTTT. J is TRBJ2-3 and V is TRBV19; D is perhaps TRBD2 (6 bases). The CDR3 sequence is 14 residues long. Trimming removed 3 bases at V and 8 bases at J, with 15 bases between. The germline V gene encodes CDR1 LNHDA and CDR2 SQIVND (reference sequence).